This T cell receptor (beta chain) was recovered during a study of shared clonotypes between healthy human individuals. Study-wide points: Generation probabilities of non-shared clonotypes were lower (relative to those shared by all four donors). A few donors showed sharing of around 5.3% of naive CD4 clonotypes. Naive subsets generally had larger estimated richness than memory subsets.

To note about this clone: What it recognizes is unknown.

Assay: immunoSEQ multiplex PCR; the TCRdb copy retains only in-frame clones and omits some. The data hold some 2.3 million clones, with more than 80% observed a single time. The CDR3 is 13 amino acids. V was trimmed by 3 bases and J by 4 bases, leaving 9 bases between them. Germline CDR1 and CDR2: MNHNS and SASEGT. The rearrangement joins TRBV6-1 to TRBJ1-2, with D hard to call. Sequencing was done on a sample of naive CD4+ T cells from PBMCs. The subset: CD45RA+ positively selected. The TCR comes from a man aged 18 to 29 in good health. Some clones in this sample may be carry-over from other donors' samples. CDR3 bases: TGTGCCAGCAGTGATGCCCCAACCTATGGCTACACCTTC. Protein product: CASSDAPTYGYTF.